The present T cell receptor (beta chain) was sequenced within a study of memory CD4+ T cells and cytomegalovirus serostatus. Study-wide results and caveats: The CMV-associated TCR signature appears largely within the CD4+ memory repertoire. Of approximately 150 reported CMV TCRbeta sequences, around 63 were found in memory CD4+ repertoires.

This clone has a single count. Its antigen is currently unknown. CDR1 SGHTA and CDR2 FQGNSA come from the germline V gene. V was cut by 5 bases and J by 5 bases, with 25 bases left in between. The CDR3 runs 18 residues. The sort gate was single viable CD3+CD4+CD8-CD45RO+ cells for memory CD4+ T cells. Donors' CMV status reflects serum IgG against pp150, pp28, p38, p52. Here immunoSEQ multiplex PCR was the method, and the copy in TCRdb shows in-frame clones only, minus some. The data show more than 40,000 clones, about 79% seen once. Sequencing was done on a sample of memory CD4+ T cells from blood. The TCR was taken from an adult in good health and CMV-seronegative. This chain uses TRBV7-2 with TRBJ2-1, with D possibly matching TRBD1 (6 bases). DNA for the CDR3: TGTGCCAGCAGCCACGCACAGGGTGTGGGACCAAGAGACAATGAGCAGTTCTTC. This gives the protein CASSHAQGVGPRDNEQFF.